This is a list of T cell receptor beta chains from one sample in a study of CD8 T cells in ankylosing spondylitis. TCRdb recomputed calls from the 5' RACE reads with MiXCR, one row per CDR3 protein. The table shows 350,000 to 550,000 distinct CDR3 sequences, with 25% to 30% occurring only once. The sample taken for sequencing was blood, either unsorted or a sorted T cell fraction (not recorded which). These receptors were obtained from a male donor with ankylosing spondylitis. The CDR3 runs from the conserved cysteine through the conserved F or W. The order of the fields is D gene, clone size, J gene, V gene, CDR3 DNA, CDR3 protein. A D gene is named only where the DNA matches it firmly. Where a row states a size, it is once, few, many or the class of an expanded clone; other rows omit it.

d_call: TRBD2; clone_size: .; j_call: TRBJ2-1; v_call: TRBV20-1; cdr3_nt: TGCAGTGTTGACCGCGGGAGGGGGGACAATGAGCAGTTCTTC; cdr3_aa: CSVDRGRGDNEQFF
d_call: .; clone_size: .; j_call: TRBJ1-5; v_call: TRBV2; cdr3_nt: TGTGCCAGCAGTGAAGCGCAATGGAAATCGAGCAATCAGCCCCAGCATTTT; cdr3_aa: CASSEAQWKSSNQPQHF
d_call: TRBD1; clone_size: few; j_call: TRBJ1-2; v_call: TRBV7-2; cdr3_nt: TGTGCCAGCAGCTTTCGACAGGGCGGCTATGGCTACACCTTC; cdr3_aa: CASSFRQGGYGYTF
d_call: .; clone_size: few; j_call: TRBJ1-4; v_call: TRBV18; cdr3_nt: TGTGCCAGCTCACCAAGGAGTACGAGAGGCCCTGAAAAACTGTTTTTT; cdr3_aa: CASSPRSTRGPEKLFF
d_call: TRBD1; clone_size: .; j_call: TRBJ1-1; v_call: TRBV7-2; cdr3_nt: TGTGCCAGCAGCCCAGGACAGGGAGGGAACACTGAAGCTTTCTTT; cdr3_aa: CASSPGQGGNTEAFF
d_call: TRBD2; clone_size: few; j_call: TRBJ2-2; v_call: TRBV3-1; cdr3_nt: TGTGCCAGCAGCCAATCTACGGGGGGCACCGGGGAGCTGTTTTTT; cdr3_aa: CASSQSTGGTGELFF
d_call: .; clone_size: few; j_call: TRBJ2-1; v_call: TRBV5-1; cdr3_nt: TGCGCCAGCAGCCGCTCAGGGGGAGGGCCCCTCAATGAGCAGTTCTTC; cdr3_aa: CASSRSGGGPLNEQFF
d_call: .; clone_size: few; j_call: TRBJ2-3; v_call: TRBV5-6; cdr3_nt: TGTGCCAGCAGCAAAGATGGCGGAAGCACAGATACGCAGTATTTT; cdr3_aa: CASSKDGGSTDTQYF
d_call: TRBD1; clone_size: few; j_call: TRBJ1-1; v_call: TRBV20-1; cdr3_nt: TGCAGTGCAAGACCGGGACAGGGGGATTTTGCGGCTTTCTTT; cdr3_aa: CSARPGQGDFAAFF
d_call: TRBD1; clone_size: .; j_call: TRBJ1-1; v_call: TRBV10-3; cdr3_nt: TGTGCCATCAGCGGGACAGGGGGCGAAGCTTTCTTT; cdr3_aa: CAISGTGGEAFF
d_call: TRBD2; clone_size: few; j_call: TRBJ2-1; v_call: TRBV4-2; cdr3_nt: TGTGCCAGCAGCCAAGATACGGGACTAGCGGTCGGAATCTTC; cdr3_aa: CASSQDTGLAVGIF
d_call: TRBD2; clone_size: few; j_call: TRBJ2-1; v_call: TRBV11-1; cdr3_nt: TGTGCCAGCAGCTTAGGCCGCTTGGGACTAGCCAAGGGATACAATGAGCAGTTCTTC; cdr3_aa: CASSLGRLGLAKGYNEQFF
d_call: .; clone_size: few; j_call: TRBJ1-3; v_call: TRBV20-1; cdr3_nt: TGCAGTGCCACACCTGGAAACACCATATATTTT; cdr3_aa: CSATPGNTIYF
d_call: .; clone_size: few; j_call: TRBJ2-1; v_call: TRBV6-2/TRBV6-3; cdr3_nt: TGTGCCAGCAGACCCCTAGCGTACCATGAGCAGTTCTTC; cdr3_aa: CASRPLAYHEQFF
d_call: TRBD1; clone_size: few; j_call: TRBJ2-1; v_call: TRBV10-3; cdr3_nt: TGTGCCATCAGGGGGACAGGGGGGAGCTCCTACAATGAGCAGTTCTTC; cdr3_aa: CAIRGTGGSSYNEQFF
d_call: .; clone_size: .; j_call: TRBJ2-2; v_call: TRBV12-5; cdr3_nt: TGTGCTAGTGGGTCTTGGGTGACGAACACCGGGGAGCTGTTTTTT; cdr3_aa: CASGSWVTNTGELFF
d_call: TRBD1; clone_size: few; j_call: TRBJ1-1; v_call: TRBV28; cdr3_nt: TGTGCCAGCACCCGGGACAGCACTGAAGCTTTCTTT; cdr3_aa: CASTRDSTEAFF
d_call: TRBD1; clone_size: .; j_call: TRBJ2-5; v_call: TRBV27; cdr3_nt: TGTGCCAGCAGTACGCCCGGGACAGGTGGGGGAGAGACCCAGTACTTC; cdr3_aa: CASSTPGTGGGETQYF
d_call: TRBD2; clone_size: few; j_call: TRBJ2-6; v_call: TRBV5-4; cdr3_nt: TGTGCCAGCAGCTCAGCACGCGCTAGCGGGAGTACTGGGGCCAACGTCCTGACTTTC; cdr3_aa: CASSSARASGSTGANVLTF
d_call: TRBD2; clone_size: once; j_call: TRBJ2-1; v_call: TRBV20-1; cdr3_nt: TGCAGTGCTAGAGGTCGACGACTAGCGGGAGGAGAGCAGTTCTTC; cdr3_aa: CSARGRRLAGGEQFF
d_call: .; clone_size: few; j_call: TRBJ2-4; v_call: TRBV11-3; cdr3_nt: TGTGCCAGCAGCTTAGTAGGGATTCGAAACATTCAGTACTTC; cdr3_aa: CASSLVGIRNIQYF
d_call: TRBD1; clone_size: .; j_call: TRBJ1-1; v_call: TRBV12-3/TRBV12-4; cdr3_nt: TGTGCCAGCAGTTTAAAGCGGGACAGGGAAGCTTTCTTT; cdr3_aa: CASSLKRDREAFF
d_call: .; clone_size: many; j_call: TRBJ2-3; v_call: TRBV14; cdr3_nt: TGTGCCAGCAGCCAAGCTCCTTTTACAGATACGCAGTATTTT; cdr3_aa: CASSQAPFTDTQYF
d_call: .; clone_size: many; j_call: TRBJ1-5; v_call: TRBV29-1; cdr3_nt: TGCAGCGTTGACGGGGGTGATAGCAATCAGCCCCAGCATTTT; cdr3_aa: CSVDGGDSNQPQHF
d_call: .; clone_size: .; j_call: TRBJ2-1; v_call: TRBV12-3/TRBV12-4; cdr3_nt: TGTGCCAGCAGCCCCGGTCCCGTTGAGCAGTTCTTC; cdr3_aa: CASSPGPVEQFF
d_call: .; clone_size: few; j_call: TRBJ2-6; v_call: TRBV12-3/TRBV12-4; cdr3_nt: TGTGCCAGCAGTCCCCCTTCGGGACGGTACTCTGGGGCCAACGTCCTGACTTTC; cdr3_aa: CASSPPSGRYSGANVLTF
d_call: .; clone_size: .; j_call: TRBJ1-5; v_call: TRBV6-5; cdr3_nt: TGTGCCAGCAGTTTACCCCCGACAGCGACTCAGCCCCAGCATTTT; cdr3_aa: CASSLPPTATQPQHF
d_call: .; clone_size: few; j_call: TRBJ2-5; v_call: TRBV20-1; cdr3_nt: TGCAGTGCAATTCGTCAAGCTGCAGAGACCCAGTACTTC; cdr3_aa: CSAIRQAAETQYF
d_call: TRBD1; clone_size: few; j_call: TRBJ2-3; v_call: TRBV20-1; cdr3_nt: TGCAGTGCTAGAGACCCACAGGGGGCGGGAGATACGCAGTATTTT; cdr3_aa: CSARDPQGAGDTQYF
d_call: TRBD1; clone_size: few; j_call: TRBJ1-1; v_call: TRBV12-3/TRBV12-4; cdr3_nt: TGTGCCAGCAGTTCCCCTTTTGACAGGGGGCTGAACACTGAAGCTTTCTTT; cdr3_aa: CASSSPFDRGLNTEAFF
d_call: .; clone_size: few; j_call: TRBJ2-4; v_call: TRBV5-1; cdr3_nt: TGCGCCAGTAAGTCGGCAGGGGCCAAAAACATTCAGTACTTC; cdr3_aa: CASKSAGAKNIQYF
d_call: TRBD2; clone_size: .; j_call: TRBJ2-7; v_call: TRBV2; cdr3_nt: TGTGCCAGTCTAGCGGGAGGGTACTCCTACGAGCAGTACTTC; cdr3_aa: CASLAGGYSYEQYF
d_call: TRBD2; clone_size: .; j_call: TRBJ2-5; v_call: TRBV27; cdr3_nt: TGTGCCAGCAGTACCTACGGGAGGGCCGGCGGGGAGACCCAGTACTTC; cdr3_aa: CASSTYGRAGGETQYF
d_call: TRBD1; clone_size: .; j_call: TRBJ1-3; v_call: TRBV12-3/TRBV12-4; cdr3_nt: TGTGCCAGCAGCAGGGACAGGGACTCTGGAAACACCATATATTTT; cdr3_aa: CASSRDRDSGNTIYF
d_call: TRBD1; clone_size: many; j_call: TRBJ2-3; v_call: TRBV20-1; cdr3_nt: TGCAGTGCCGAGCCGGGACAGCTCGCAGATACGCAGTATTTT; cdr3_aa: CSAEPGQLADTQYF
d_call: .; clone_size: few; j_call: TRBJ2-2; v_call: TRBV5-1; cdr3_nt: TGCGCCAGCAGCCTGACCGGGACACCGAACACCGGGGAGCTGTTTTTT; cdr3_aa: CASSLTGTPNTGELFF
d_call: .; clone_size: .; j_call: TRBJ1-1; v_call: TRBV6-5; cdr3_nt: TGTGCCAGCAGTTCAAGGTCCGGGAGCGCTGAAGCTTTCTTT; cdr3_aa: CASSSRSGSAEAFF
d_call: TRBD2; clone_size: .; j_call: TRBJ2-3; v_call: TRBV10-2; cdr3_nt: TGCGCCAGCAGCCCCACGGGAGGGCCAGATACGCAGTATTTT; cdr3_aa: CASSPTGGPDTQYF
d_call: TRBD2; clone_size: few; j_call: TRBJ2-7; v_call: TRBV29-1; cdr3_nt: TGCAGCGTTTCCCCTAGCGGGAGGGACTACGAGCAGTACTTC; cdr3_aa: CSVSPSGRDYEQYF
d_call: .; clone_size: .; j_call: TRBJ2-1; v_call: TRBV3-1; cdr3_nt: TGTGCCAGCAGCAGGGCCGATGAGCAGTTCTTC; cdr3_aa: CASSRADEQFF
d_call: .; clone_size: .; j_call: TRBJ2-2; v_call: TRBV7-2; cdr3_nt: TGTGCCAGCAGCTTACGGGGGCTCCGGACCGGGGAGCTGTTTTTT; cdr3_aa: CASSLRGLRTGELFF
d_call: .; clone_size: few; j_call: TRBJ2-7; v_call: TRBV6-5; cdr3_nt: TGTGCCAGCAGTTACTCATTGACAGCAAAAATCTACGAGCAGTACTTC; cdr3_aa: CASSYSLTAKIYEQYF
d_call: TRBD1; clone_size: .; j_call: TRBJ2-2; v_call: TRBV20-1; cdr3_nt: TGCAGTGCTAGAGATGGGACAGTCGGGGAGCTGTTTTTT; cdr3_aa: CSARDGTVGELFF
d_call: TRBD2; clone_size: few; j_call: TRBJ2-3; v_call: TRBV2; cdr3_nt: TGTGCCAGCAGTGAAGACAGCGGGACTAGCTCAGATACGCAGTATTTT; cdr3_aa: CASSEDSGTSSDTQYF
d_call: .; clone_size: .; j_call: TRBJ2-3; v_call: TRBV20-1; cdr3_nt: TGCAGTGCTAAGACTAGAGCCCGATCAGAGACGCAGTATTTT; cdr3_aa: CSAKTRARSETQYF
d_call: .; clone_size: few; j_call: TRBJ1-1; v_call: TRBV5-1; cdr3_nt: TGCGCCAGCAGCTTGGCCGACAGCCCGAACACTGAAGCTTTCTTT; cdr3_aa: CASSLADSPNTEAFF
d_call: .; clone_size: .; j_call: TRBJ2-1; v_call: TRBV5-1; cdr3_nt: TGCGCCAGCAGCCTGAGACAGAGCTCCTACAATGAGCAGTTCTTC; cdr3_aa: CASSLRQSSYNEQFF
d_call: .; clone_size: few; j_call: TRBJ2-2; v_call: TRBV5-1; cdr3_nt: TGCGCCAGCAGCTTGGAACCTGGGGGCTCCGGGGAGCTGTTTTTT; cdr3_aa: CASSLEPGGSGELFF
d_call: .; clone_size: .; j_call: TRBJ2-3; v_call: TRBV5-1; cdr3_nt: TGCGCCAGCAGCTTATCACCGAGGGCAGATACGCAGTATTTT; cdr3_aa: CASSLSPRADTQYF
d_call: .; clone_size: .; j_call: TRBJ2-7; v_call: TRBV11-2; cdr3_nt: TGTGCCAGCAGTACCATGGGGTTGAACGAGCAGTACTTC; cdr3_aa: CASSTMGLNEQYF
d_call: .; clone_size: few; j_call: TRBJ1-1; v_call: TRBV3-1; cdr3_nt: TGTGCCAGCAGCCATAGGTCTTATGGGACTGAAGCTTTCTTT; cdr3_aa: CASSHRSYGTEAFF
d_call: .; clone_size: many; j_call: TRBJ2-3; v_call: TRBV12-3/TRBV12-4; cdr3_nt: TGTGCCAGCAGCTCTCCGGGATCTTTAGATACGCAGTATTTT; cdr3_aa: CASSSPGSLDTQYF
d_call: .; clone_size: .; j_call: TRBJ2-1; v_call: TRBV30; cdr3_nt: TGTGCCTGGAGTCGGGGCCCCTACAATGAGCAGTTCTTC; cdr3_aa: CAWSRGPYNEQFF